The 23 T cell receptor beta chains presented below share a single source sample, sequenced in a study of long-term antiretroviral therapy in people with HIV (dated by TCRdb to between 2022 and 2023). Sequencing of the TRB variable region was done with the immunoSEQ hsTCRB v3.0 assay at survey level resolution. The immuneACCESS repertoire file appears here via TCRdb, limited to in-frame rearrangements. These files lack a portion of the clones; in checked studies, under half of the deficit traces to unresolved V genes, and the cause of the others is not known. Recorded for this sample are 30,000 to 40,000 clones; 94% of them occurred a single time. In total, the top ten clones hold 3% to 4% of the sample. Specimen: unsorted PBMCs, collected around 5.4 years after starting antiretroviral therapy. The receptors come from a woman in her 50s with HIV.

The V gene is TRBV11-2, the J gene TRBJ1-3, with D tentatively TRBD1 (5 bases). V was pared by 5 bases and J by 2 bases, with 13 bases between. Germline V gene data show CDR1 as SGHAT and CDR2 as FQNNGV. CDR3 length: 15 residues. This chain's CDR3 is CASSPTRGAGNTIYF. CDR3 in DNA: TGTGCCAGCAGCCCCACGCGGGGCGCTGGAAACACCATATATTTT.

The rearrangement uses TRBV30 and TRBJ2-5, with D perhaps TRBD2 (6 bases). Between the trimmed V and J ends, which lost 0 bases and 5 bases, there was a span of 16 bases. This CDR3 contains 15 residues. Germline V lookup: CDR1 GTSNPN, CDR2 SVGIG (reference sequence). The CDR3 region has the DNA TGTGCCTGGAGTGTAGGGTCGGGGGTGGTCGAGACCCAGTACTTC. Its protein is CAWSVGSGVVETQYF.

V and J are TRBV13 and TRBJ2-2; 10 bases agree with TRBD2. V lost 4 bases and J lost 3; bases outside the gene matches: 5. Germline values: CDR1 PRHDT, CDR2 FYEKMQ (reference sequence). The CDR3 extends over 16 amino acids. CDR3 nucleotides: TGTGCCAGCAGCTCCCCAAGCGGGGGGGACACCGGGGAGCTGTTTTTT. Translated, it gives CASSSPSGGDTGELFF.

The chain employs TRBV4-3 and TRBJ2-6, with TRBD2 as a possible D gene (5 bases). V was clipped by 3 bases and J by 4 bases, with 7 bases between them. CDR3 length: 14 amino acids. Germline values: CDR1 LGHNA, CDR2 YSLEER. CDR3: CASSQGRGANVLTF. The CDR3 nucleotides read TGCGCCAGCAGCCAGGGGAGAGGGGCCAACGTCCTGACTTTC.

The chain carries TRBV6-4 and TRBJ1-1; D is uncertain. Germline lookup yields CDR1 MRHNA and CDR2 SNTAGT. The V gene lost 4 bases and the J gene lost 0 bases, with 9 bases spanning the gap. The CDR3 length is 14 residues. The CDR3 region has the DNA TGTGCCAGCAGTGTATCGGACTTGAACACTGAAGCTTTCTTT. It translates to CASSVSDLNTEAFF.

This clone appeared a single time. The chain employs TRBV9 and TRBJ1-3; 9 nucleotides line up with TRBD1. J was trimmed by 0 bases and V by 3 bases; bases with no gene match: 7. This CDR3 has 17 residues. CDR1 SGDLS and CDR2 YYNGEE come from the germline V gene. As DNA, the CDR3 is TGTGCCAGCAGCGCCGGGACAGGGACGAGCTCTGGAAACACCATATATTTT. Amino acids: CASSAGTGTSSGNTIYF.

V and J are TRBV2 and TRBJ1-4, with unresolved D. Germline V gene lookup returns CDR1 SNHLY and CDR2 FYNNEI. CDR3 length: 12 residues. The germline V and J ends were trimmed by 4 bases and 7 bases, with 7 bases remaining between them. CDR3 in amino acids: CASSGGAEKLFF. The CDR3 DNA sequence: TGTGCCAGCAGTGGGGGAGCTGAAAAACTGTTTTTT.

The chain has TRBV6-1 and TRBJ1-2, with D maybe TRBD1 (5 bases). The CDR3 totals 15 residues. Germline assignment: CDR1 MNHNS and CDR2 SASEGT. V shed 3 bases and J shed 6 bases, with 17 bases lying between them. DNA of the CDR3: TGTGCCAGCAGTGATACGGGAGGGACCCTAGATGGCTACACCTTC. Its translation is CASSDTGGTLDGYTF.

V and J are TRBV6-6 and TRBJ2-4; possible D gene TRBD2, 6 bases. The CDR3 covers 15 residues. Germline V gene data show CDR1 as MNHNY and CDR2 as SVGAGI (reference sequence). V was cut by 5 bases and J by 3 bases, with 14 bases left in between. The CDR3 bases are TGTGCCAGCAGTATACTAGCCTCCGTCAAAAACATTCAGTACTTC. This translates into CASSILASVKNIQYF.

The rearrangement joins TRBV2 to TRBJ2-6; D gene unclear. The CDR3 is made up of 14 amino acids. Germline values: CDR1 SNHLY, CDR2 FYNNEI. V shed 6 bases and J shed 1 base, with 7 bases lying between them. The CDR3 bases are TGTGCCAGCAGCGAAAGGTCTGGGGCCAACGTCCTGACTTTC. Translated, it gives CASSERSGANVLTF.

This clone appeared once. The chain couples TRBV5-6 to TRBJ2-5, with 9 positions matching TRBD2. After removal of 1 base from V and 2 bases from J, the junction contained 6 bases not matched to a gene. Germline V gives CDR1 SGHDT, CDR2 YYEEEE. This CDR3 spans 16 amino acids. CDR3 protein: CASSLRLAGTQETQYF. The CDR3 DNA is TGTGCCAGCAGCTTGAGGCTAGCGGGGACACAAGAGACCCAGTACTTC.

The V and J genes are TRBV5-1 and TRBJ2-7, with 7 bases lining up with TRBD1. Losses at the gene ends were 2 bases for V and 4 bases for J; bases not matched to a gene: 12. This CDR3 region has 16 residues. The germline CDR1 and CDR2 sequences are SGHRS and YFSETQ. The DNA of the CDR3 is TGCGCCAGCAGCTTTTTCGCCGGGACAGAAATTTACGAGCAGTACTTC. Translated, it gives CASSFFAGTEIYEQYF.

This rearrangement joins TRBV14 to TRBJ2-3; 12 bases map to TRBD2. Trimming took 8 bases from V and 6 from J; bases not matched to a gene: 9. The CDR3 loop spans 15 amino acids. Germline V gene lookup returns CDR1 SGHDN and CDR2 FVKESK. The CDR3, as DNA: TGTGCCAGCCATGAAGGACTAGCGGGGATCGATACGCAGTATTTT. This codes for CASHEGLAGIDTQYF.

Written as DNA, the CDR3 is TGCGCCAGCAGCCAAGAACAAGCTTACTCCTACAATGAGCAGTTCTTC. It is translated as CASSQEQAYSYNEQFF. The chain is built from TRBV4-1 and TRBJ2-1; D gene uncertain. CDR3 size: 16 residues. The V end lost 0 bases, the J end lost 0 bases, and 9 bases lay between the germline ends. Germline V gene lookup returns CDR1 MGHRA and CDR2 YSYEKL.

The chain joins TRBV21-1 to TRBJ1-6; TRBD1 is the table's D call and was not checked against the DNA. TRBV21-1 is noted as a pseudogene. This CDR3 spans 19 amino acids. CDR3 DNA: TGTGCCAGCAGCAAAGAAGCGGACAGGGGGAGCTCCTATAATTCACCCCTCCACTTT. It specifies CASSKEADRGSSYNSPLHF.

The chain employs TRBV7-3 and TRBJ1-6; D is uncertain. Looked up from germline, CDR1 is SGHTA and CDR2 is FQGTGA. The CDR3 is 15 amino acids. The V gene lost 2 bases and the J gene lost 7 bases, with 12 bases spanning the gap. CDR3 region: CASSLWALGNSPLHF. In DNA form, the CDR3 reads TGTGCCAGCAGCTTATGGGCCTTAGGGAATTCACCCCTCCACTTT.

The chain carries TRBV7-2 and TRBJ2-5; 12 bases match TRBD2. CDR3 length: 15 amino acids. Per the germline V gene, CDR1 is SGHTA and CDR2 is FQGNSA. V shed 5 bases, J shed 5 bases, and the junction held 6 bases outside the gene matches. The CDR3 nucleotides are TGTGCCAGCAGCCTAACTAGCGGGGGGAGGGAGACCCAGTACTTC. Translating gives CASSLTSGGRETQYF.

This clone was counted once. The chain combines TRBV19 with TRBJ1-1, with 9 bases lining up with TRBD1. The CDR3 is made up of 17 amino acids. Trimming removed 5 bases from V and 0 bases from J; junction bases left unmatched: 10. Germline V CDR1 and CDR2: LNHDA, SQIVND (reference sequence). CDR3 sequence reads: CASSPWTGEALNTEAFF. The CDR3 region has the DNA TGTGCCAGTAGTCCCTGGACAGGGGAGGCTCTGAACACTGAAGCTTTCTTT. The full variable domain, its missing parts supplied by reference TRBV19 and TRBJ1-1, is DGGITQSPKYLFRKEGQNVTLSCEQNLNHDAMYWYRQDPGQGLRLIYYSQIVNDFQKGDIAEGYSVSREKKESFPLTVTSAQKNPTAFYLCASSPWTGEALNTEAFFGQGTRLTVV.

The rearrangement links TRBV7-9 to TRBJ2-6, with 7 bases aligning to TRBD1. The trim removed 2 bases at V and 4 bases at J, leaving 11 bases unmatched. Per germline, CDR1 SEHNR and CDR2 FQNEAQ (reference sequence). CDR3 length: 18 amino acids. The CDR3 DNA reads TGTGCCAGCAGCTTACGGGACAGCGTGAGGAGAGGGGCCAACGTCCTGACTTTC. It encodes CASSLRDSVRRGANVLTF.

The chain uses TRBV7-9 and TRBJ2-7; the match to TRBD1 covers 9 bases. CDR1 is SEHNR, CDR2 FQNEAQ, per germline (reference sequence). The CDR3 has 16 amino acids. V was clipped by 4 bases and J by 2 bases; unmatched bases: 9. The DNA for the CDR3 is TGTGCCAGCAGCTCACCGGGACAGGGTGGGCCCTACGAGCAGTACTTC. Its protein is CASSSPGQGGPYEQYF.

The rearrangement joins TRBV4-1 to TRBJ2-1; the D gene is possibly TRBD2 (6 bases). This CDR3 comprises 12 residues. Germline CDR1 and CDR2: MGHRA and YSYEKL. The V and J ends lost 5 bases and 10 bases respectively, with 12 bases between them. CDR3 coding DNA: TGCGCCAGCAGCGATAGGAGGGAAGAGCAGTTCTTC. This sequence encodes CASSDRREEQFF.

CDR3 DNA: TGTGCCAGCAGCCCGACAGGGGGCACTGAAGCTTTCTTT. Amino acids: CASSPTGGTEAFF. This sequence joins TRBV6-5 and TRBJ1-1; 9 nucleotides agree with TRBD1. The CDR3 runs 13 residues. Looked up from germline, CDR1 is MNHEY and CDR2 is SVGAGI. The V segment lost 6 bases and the J segment 4 bases; nucleotides outside the gene matches: 3.

The rearrangement joins TRBV19 to TRBJ2-3; the D is unclear. Per the germline V gene, CDR1 is LNHDA and CDR2 is SQIVND (reference sequence). This CDR3 has 14 residues. The ends were cut back, 0 bases at V and 1 base at J, with 5 bases in the middle. The DNA of the CDR3 is TGTGCCAGTAGTATAGATTACGGCACAGATACGCAGTATTTT. The encoded protein is CASSIDYGTDTQYF. Using reference TRBV19 and TRBJ2-3 for the parts outside the CDR3, the full variable domain is DGGITQSPKYLFRKEGQNVTLSCEQNLNHDAMYWYRQDPGQGLRLIYYSQIVNDFQKGDIAEGYSVSREKKESFPLTVTSAQKNPTAFYLCASSIDYGTDTQYFGPGTRLTVL.